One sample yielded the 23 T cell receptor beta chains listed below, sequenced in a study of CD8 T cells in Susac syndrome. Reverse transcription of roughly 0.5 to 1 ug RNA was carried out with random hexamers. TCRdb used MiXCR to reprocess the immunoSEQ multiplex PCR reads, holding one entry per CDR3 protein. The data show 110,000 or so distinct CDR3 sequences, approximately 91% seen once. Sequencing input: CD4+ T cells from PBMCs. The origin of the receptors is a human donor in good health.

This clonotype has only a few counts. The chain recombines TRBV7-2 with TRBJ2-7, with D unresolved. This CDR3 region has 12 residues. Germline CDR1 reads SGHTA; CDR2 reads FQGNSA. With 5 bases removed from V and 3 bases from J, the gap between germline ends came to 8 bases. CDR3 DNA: TGTGCCAGCAGCCACGGAAGCTACGAGCAGTACTTC. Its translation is CASSHGSYEQYF.

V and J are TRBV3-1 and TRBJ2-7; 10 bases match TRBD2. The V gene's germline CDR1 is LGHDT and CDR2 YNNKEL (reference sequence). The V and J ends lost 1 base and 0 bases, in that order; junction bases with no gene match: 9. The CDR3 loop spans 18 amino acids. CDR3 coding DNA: TGTGCCAGCAGCCAAGTACTAGCGGGGAGTATTAGCTCCTACGAGCAGTACTTC. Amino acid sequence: CASSQVLAGSISSYEQYF.

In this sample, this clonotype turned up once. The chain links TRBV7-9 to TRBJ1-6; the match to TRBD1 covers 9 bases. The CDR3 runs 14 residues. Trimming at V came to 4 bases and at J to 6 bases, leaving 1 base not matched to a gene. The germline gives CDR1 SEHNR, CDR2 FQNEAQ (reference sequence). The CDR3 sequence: CASSWTGANSPLHF. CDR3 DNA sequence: TGTGCCAGCAGCTGGACAGGGGCTAATTCACCCCTCCACTTT.

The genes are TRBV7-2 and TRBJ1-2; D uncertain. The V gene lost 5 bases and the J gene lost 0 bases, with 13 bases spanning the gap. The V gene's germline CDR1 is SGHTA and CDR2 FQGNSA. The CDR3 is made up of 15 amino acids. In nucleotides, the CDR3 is TGTGCCAGCAGCATAGTGTTGGGTCCTAACTATGGCTACACCTTC. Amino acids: CASSIVLGPNYGYTF.

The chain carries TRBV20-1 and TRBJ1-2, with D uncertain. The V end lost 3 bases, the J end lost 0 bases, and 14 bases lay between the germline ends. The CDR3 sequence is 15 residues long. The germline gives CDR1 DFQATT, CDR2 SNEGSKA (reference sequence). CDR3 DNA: TGCAGTGCTAGTACAGTAGCGCTTCCTAACTATGGCTACACCTTC. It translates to CSASTVALPNYGYTF.

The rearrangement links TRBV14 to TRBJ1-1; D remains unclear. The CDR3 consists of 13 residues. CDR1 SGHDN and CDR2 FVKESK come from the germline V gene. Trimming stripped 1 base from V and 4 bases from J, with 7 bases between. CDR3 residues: CASSQGRSTEAFF. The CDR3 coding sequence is TGTGCCAGCAGCCAAGGGAGAAGCACTGAAGCTTTCTTT.

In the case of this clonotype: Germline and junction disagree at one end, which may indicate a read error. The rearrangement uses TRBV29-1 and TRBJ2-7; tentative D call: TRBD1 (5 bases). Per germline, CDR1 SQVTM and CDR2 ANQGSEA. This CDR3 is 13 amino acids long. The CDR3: CSASPKGAYKQYF. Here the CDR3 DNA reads TGCAGCGCCAGCCCGAAAGGGGCCTACAAGCAGTACTTC.

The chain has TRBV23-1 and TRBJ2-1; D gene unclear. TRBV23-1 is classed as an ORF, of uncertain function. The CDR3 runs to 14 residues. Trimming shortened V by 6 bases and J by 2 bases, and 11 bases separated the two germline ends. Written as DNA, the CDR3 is TGCGCCAGCAGAGTCTGCGCCACCTACAATGAGCAGTTCTTC. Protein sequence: CASRVCATYNEQFF.

In DNA, the CDR3 is TGCGCCAGCAGCCAAGCTCTTTCCCGGACAGGGGGGCACGGGGAGCTGTTTTTT. Protein product: CASSQALSRTGGHGELFF. The chain couples TRBV4-3 to TRBJ2-2; TRBD1 agrees at 10 bases. CDR3 length equals 18 residues. Germline lookup yields CDR1 LGHNA and CDR2 YSLEER. With V trimmed by 1 base and J by 7 bases, 12 bases remained unmatched.

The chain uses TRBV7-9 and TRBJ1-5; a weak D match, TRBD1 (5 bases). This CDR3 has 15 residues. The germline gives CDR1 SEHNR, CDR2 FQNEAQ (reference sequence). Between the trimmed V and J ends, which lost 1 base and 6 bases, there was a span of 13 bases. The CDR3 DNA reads TGTGCCAGCAGCTTAGTAGGGGAGGGTGTTCAGCCCCAGCATTTT. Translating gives CASSLVGEGVQPQHF.

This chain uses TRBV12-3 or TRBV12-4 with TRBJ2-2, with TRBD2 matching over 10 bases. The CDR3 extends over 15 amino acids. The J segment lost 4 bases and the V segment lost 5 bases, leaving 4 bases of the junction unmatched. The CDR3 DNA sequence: TGTGCCAGCAGTACTAGCGGGACGGGCACCGGGGAGCTGTTTTTT. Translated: CASSTSGTGTGELFF.

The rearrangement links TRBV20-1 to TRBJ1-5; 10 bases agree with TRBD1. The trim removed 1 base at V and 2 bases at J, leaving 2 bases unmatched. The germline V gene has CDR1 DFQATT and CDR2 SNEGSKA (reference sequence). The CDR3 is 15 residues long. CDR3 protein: CSARATGGGNQPQHF. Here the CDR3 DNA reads TGCAGTGCTAGAGCGACAGGGGGCGGCAATCAGCCCCAGCATTTT.

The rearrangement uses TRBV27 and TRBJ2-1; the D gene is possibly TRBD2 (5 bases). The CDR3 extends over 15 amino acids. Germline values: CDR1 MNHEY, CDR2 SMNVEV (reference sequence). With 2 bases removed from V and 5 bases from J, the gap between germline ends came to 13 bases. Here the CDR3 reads CASSLDWRAHNEQFF. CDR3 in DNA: TGTGCCAGCAGTTTAGACTGGCGGGCGCACAATGAGCAGTTCTTC.

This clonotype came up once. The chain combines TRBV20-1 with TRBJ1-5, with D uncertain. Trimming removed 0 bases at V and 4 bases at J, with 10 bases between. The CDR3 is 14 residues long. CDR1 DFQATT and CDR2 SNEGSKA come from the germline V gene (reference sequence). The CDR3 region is CSARDPGRNQPQHF. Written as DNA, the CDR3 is TGCAGTGCTAGAGATCCGGGCAGGAATCAGCCCCAGCATTTT.

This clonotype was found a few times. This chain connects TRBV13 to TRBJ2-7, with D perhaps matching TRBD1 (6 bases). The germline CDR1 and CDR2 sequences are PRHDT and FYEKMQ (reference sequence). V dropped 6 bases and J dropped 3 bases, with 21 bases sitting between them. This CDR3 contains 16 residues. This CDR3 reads CASRQTGTRTNYEQYF. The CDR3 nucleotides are TGTGCCAGCAGACAGACAGGCACCCGGACGAACTACGAGCAGTACTTC.

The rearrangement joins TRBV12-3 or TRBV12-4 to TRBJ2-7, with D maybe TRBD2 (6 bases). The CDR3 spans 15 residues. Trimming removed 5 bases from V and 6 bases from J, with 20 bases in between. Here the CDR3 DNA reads TGTGCCAGCAGTAAAATCGGGACTGGGAGCTCCGAGCAGTACTTC. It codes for CASSKIGTGSSEQYF.

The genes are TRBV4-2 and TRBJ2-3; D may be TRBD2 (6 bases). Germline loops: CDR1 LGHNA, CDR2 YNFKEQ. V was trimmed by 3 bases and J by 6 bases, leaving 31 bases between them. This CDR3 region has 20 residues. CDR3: CASSQEETSYARGVSDTQYF. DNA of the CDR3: TGTGCCAGCAGCCAGGAGGAGACTAGTTATGCAAGGGGAGTGTCGGATACGCAGTATTTT.

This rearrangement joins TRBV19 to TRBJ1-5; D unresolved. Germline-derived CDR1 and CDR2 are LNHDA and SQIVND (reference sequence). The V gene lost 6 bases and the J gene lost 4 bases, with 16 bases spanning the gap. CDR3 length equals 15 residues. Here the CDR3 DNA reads TGTGCCAGTAGAGGAGCTTCACCGAATAATCAGCCCCAGCATTTT. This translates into CASRGASPNNQPQHF.

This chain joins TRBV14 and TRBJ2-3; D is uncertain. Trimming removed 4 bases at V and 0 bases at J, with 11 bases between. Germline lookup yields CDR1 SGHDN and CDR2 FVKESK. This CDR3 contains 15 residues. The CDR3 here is CASSRRGTSTDTQYF. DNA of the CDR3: TGTGCCAGCAGCCGGAGAGGAACGAGCACAGATACGCAGTATTTT.

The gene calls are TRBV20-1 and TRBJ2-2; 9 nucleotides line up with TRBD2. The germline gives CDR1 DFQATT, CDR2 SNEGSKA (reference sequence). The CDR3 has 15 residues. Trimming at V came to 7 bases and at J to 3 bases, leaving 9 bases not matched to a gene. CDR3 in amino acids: CSVRGAGGDTGELFF. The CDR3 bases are TGCAGTGTTCGAGGGGCGGGAGGGGACACCGGGGAGCTGTTTTTT.

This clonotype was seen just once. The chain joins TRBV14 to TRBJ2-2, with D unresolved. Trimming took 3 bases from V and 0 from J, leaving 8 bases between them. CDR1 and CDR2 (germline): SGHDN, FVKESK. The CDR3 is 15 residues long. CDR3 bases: TGTGCCAGCAGCCATACCGGGTCGAACACCGGGGAGCTGTTTTTT. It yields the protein CASSHTGSNTGELFF.

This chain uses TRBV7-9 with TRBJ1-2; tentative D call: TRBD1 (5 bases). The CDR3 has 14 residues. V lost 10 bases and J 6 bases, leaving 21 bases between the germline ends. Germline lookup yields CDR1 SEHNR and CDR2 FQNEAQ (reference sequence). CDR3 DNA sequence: TGTGCCACACCCCCGGGACTCGAGGAAGATGGCTACACCTTC. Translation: CATPPGLEEDGYTF. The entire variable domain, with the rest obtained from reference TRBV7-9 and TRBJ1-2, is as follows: DTGVSQNPRHKITKRGQNVTFRCDPISEHNRLYWYRQTLGQGPEFLTYFQNEAQLEKSRLLSDRFSAERPKGSFSTLEIQRTEQGDSAMYLCATPPGLEEDGYTFGSGTRLTVV.

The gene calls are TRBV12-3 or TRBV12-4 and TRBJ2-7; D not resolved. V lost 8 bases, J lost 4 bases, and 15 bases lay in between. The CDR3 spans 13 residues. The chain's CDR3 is CASQVSAEYEQYF. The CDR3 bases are TGTGCCAGCCAGGTTTCTGCCGAATACGAGCAGTACTTC.